This T cell receptor beta chain came from a study of long-term antiretroviral therapy in people with HIV. Details on this clone: The antigen is not known.

From each donor, at least one pre-ART PBMC sample and at least two post-ART PBMC samples were obtained. Without exception, participants with HIV were treated in the United States. Run at survey level, the immunoSEQ assay was version v3.0. Assay: immunoSEQ multiplex PCR; the TCRdb copy retains only in-frame clones and omits some. The table has roughly 20,000 clones, more than 75% seen once. The V and J ends lost 1 base and 5 bases, in that order; junction bases with no gene match: 11. Germline CDR1 is SGHDN and CDR2 is FVKESK. This CDR3 has 19 residues. General study points: Even long-term ART left TRB diversity below transplant donor controls, despite gains. Whichever time point was examined, clones expanded before ART dominated the repertoire.

Specimen: unsorted PBMCs, collected 1.8 years before starting antiretroviral therapy. The clonotype comes from a woman in her 30s with HIV. J is TRBJ2-3 and V is TRBV14; 14 bases align to TRBD2. CDR3 nucleotides: TGTGCCAGCAGCCAAGTAAATAGGACTAGCGGGGGGTTTCTAGATACGCAGTATTTT. Its translation is CASSQVNRTSGGFLDTQYF.